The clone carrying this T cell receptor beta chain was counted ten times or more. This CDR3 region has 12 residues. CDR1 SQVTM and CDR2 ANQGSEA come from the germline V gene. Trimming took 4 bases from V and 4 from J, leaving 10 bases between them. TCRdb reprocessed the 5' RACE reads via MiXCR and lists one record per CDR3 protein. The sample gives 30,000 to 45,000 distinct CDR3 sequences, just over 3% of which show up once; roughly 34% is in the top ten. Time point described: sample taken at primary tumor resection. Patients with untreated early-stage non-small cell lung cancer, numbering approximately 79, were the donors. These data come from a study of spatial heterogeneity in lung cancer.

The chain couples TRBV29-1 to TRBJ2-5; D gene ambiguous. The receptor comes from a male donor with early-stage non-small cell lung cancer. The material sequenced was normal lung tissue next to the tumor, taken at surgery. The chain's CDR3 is CSVARDSETQYF. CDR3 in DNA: TGCAGCGTTGCAAGGGATTCAGAGACCCAGTACTTC.